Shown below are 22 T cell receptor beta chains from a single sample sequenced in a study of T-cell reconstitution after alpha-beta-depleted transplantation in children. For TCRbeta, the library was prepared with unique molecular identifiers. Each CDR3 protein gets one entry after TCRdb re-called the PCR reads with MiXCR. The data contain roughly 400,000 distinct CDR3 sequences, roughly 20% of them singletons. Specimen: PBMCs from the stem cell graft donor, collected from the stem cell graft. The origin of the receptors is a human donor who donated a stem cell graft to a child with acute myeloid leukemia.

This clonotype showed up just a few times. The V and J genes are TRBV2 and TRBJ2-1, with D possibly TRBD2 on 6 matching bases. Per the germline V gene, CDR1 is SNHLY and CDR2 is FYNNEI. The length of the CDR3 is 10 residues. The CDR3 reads CALAEGEQFF. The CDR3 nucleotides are TGTGCTTTAGCGGAGGGTGAGCAGTTCTTC. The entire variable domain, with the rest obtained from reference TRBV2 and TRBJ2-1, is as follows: EPEVTQTPSHQVTQMGQEVILRCVPISNHLYFYWYRQILGQKVEFLVSFYNNEISEKSEIFDDQFSVERPDGSNFTLKIRSTKLEDSAMYFCALAEGEQFFGPGTRLTVL.

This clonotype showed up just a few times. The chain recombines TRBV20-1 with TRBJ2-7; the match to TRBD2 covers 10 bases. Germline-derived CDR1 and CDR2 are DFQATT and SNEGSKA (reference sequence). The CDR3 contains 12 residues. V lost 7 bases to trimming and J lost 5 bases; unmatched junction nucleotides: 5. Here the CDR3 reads CSVIAGGHEQYF. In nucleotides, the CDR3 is TGCAGTGTCATAGCGGGAGGCCACGAGCAGTACTTC.

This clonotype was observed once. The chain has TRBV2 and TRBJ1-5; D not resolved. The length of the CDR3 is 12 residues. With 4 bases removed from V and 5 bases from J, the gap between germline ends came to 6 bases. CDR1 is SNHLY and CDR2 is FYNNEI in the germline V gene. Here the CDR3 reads CASSAEDQPQHF. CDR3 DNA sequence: TGTGCCAGCAGTGCAGAGGATCAGCCCCAGCATTTT. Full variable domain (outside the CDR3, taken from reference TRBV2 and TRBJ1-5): EPEVTQTPSHQVTQMGQEVILRCVPISNHLYFYWYRQILGQKVEFLVSFYNNEISEKSEIFDDQFSVERPDGSNFTLKIRSTKLEDSAMYFCASSAEDQPQHFGDGTRLSIL.

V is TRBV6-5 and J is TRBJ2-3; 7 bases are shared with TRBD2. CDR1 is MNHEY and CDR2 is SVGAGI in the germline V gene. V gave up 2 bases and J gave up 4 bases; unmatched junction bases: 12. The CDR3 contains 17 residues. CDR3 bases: TGTGCCAGCAGTTACGTCCCTAGCGGCCGTGGACCAGATACGCAGTATTTT. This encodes CASSYVPSGRGPDTQYF.

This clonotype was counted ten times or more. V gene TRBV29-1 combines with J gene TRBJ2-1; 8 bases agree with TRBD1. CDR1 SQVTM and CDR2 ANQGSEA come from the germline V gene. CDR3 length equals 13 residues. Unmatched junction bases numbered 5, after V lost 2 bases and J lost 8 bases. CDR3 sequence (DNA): TGCAGCGTTGAACGGACAGGGTTGGATGAGCAGTTCTTC. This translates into CSVERTGLDEQFF.

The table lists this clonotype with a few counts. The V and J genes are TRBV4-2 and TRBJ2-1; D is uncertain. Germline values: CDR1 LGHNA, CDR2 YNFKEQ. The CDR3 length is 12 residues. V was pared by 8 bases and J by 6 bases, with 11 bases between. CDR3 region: CASGIAVNEQFF. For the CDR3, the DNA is TGTGCCAGCGGTATAGCCGTCAATGAGCAGTTCTTC.

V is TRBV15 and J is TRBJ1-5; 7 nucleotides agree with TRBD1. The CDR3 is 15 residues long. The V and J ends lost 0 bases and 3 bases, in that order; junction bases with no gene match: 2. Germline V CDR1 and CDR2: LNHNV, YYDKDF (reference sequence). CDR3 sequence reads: CATSREGQFNQPQHF. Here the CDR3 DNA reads TGTGCCACCAGCAGAGAGGGACAGTTCAATCAGCCCCAGCATTTT.

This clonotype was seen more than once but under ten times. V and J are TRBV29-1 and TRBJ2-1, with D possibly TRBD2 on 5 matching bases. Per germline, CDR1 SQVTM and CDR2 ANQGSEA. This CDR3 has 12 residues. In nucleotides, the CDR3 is TGCACTGGGATATATGGGAGAAATGAGCAGTTCTTC. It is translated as CTGIYGRNEQFF.

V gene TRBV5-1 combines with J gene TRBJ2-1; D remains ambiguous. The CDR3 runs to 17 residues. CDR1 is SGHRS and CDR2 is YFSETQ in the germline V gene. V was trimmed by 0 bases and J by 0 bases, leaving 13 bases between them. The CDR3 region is CASSLESSRSSYNEQFF. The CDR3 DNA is TGCGCCAGCAGCTTGGAATCATCCCGAAGCTCCTACAATGAGCAGTTCTTC. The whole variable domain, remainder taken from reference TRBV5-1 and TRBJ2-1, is KAGVTQTPRYLIKTRGQQVTLSCSPISGHRSVSWYQQTPGQGLQFLFEYFSETQRNKGNFPGRFSGRQFSNSRSEMNVSTLELGDSALYLCASSLESSRSSYNEQFFGPGTRLTVL.

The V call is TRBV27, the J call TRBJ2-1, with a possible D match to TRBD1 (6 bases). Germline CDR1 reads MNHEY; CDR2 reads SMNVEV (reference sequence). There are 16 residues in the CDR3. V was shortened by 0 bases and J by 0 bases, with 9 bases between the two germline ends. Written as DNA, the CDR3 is TGTGCCAGCAGTTTATCGAGGGGGAACTCCTACAATGAGCAGTTCTTC. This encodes CASSLSRGNSYNEQFF.

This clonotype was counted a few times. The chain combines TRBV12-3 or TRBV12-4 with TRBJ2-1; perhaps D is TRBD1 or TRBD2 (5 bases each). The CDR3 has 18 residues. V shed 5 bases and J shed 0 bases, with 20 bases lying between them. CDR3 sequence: CASSPRGRATTSYNEQFF. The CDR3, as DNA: TGTGCCAGCAGTCCCCGGGGCCGGGCCACCACCTCCTACAATGAGCAGTTCTTC.

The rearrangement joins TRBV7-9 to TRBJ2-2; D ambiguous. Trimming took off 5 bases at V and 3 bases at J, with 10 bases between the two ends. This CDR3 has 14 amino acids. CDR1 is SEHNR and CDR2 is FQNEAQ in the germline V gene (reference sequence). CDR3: CASSHNQYTGELFF. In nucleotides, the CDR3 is TGTGCCAGCAGCCATAATCAATACACCGGGGAGCTGTTTTTT.

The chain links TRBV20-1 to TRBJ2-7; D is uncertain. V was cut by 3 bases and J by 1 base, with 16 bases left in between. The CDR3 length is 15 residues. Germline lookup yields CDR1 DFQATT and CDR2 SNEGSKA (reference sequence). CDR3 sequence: CSARSETKFSYEQYF. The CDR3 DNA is TGCAGTGCTAGGTCGGAGACAAAATTTTCCTACGAGCAGTACTTC.

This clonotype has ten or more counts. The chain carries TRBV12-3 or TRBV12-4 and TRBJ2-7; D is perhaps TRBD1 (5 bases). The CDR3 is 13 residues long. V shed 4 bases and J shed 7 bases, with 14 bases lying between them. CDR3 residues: CASSWARAGEQYF. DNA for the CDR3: TGTGCCAGCAGTTGGGCCAGGGCAGGAGAGCAGTACTTC.

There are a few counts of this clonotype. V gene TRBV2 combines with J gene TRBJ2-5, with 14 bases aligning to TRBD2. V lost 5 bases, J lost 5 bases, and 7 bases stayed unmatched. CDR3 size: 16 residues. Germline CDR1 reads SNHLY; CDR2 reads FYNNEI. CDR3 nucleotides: TGTGCCAGCAGTCCCGGGACTAGCGGGAGTCAGGAGACCCAGTACTTC. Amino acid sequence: CASSPGTSGSQETQYF.

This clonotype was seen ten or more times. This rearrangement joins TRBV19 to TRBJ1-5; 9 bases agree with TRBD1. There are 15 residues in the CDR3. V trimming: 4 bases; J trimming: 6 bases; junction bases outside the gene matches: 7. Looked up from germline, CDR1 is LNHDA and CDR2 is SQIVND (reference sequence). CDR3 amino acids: CASSTPGQGTQPQHF. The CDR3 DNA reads TGTGCCAGTAGTACGCCGGGACAGGGAACTCAGCCCCAGCATTTT.

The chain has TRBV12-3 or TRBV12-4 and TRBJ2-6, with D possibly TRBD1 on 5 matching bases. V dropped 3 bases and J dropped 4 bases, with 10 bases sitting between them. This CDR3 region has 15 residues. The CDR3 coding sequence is TGTGCCAGCAGTTTTCAGGGCATAGGGGCCAACGTCCTGACTTTC. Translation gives CASSFQGIGANVLTF.

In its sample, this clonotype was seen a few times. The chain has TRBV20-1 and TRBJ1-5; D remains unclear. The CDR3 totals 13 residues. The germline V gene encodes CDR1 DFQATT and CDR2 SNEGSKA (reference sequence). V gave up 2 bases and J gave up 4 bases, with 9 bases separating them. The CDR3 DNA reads TGCAGTGCTAGATCCGGGCTTAATCAGCCCCAGCATTTT. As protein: CSARSGLNQPQHF.

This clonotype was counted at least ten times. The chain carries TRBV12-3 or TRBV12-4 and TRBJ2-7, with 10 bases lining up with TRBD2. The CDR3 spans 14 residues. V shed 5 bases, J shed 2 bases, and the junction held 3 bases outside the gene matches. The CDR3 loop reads CASSRTSGPYEQYF. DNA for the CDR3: TGTGCCAGCAGTCGGACTAGCGGACCCTACGAGCAGTACTTC.

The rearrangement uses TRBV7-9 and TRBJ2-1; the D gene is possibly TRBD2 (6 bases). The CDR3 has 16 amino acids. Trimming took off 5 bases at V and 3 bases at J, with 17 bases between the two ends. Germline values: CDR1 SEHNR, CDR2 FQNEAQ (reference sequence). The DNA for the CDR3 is TGTGCCAGCAGCGATTCTAGCGTATACCTCTACAATGAGCAGTTCTTC. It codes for CASSDSSVYLYNEQFF. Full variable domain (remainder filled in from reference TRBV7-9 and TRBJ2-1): DTGVSQNPRHKITKRGQNVTFRCDPISEHNRLYWYRQTLGQGPEFLTYFQNEAQLEKSRLLSDRFSAERPKGSFSTLEIQRTEQGDSAMYLCASSDSSVYLYNEQFFGPGTRLTVL.

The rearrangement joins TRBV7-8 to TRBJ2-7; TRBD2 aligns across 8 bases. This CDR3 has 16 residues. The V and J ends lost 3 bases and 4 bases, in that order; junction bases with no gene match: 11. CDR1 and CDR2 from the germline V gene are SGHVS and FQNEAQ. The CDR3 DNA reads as TGTGCCAGCAGCTTGGAGACTAGCGCTATTGCTTACGAGCAGTACTTC. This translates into CASSLETSAIAYEQYF.

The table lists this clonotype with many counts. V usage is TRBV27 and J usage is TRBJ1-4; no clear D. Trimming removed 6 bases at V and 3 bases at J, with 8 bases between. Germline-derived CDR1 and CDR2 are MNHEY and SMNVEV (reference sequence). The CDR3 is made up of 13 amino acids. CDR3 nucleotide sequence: TGTGCCAGCAGCCCGGACTCTAATGAAAAACTGTTTTTT. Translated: CASSPDSNEKLFF.